These 20 T cell receptor beta chains originate from one sample sequenced in a study of T cells after yellow fever vaccination. TCRdb analysed the 5' RACE reads with MiXCR anew, one entry per CDR3 protein. The table has nearly 300,000 distinct CDR3 sequences, roughly 8.7% seen once; the top ten hold 3% to 4%. Sequencing used CD4+ T cells sorted from PBMCs, obtained 5 days after the yellow fever booster vaccination. The receptors shown here come from a young man who received the YFV17D yellow fever vaccine.

This clonotype was seen only a few times. The chain uses TRBV28 and TRBJ1-5; D remains unclear. V was clipped by 6 bases and J by 6 bases, with 21 bases between them. This CDR3 is 16 amino acids long. Germline V gene data show CDR1 as MDHEN and CDR2 as SYDVKM. The CDR3 nucleotides are TGTGCCAGCAGCCCCGGTCCCACAATGAAGGCTCAGCCCCAGCATTTT. This codes for CASSPGPTMKAQPQHF.

The chain carries TRBV7-2 and TRBJ2-2, with D perhaps being TRBD1 or TRBD2 (5 bases each). V was cut by 4 bases and J by 5 bases, with 5 bases left in between. The germline CDR1 and CDR2 sequences are SGHTA and FQGNSA. The CDR3 contains 12 residues. CDR3 coding DNA: TGTGCCAGCAGCTGGGGGACCGGGGAGCTGTTTTTT. This translates into CASSWGTGELFF.

This rearrangement joins TRBV5-1 to TRBJ2-1; TRBD1 aligns across 11 bases. The V and J ends lost 8 bases and 4 bases, in that order; junction bases with no gene match: 5. The CDR3 has 14 residues. Germline V lookup: CDR1 SGHRS, CDR2 YFSETQ. The CDR3 region is CASQGQGDYNEQFF. In DNA form, the CDR3 reads TGCGCCAGTCAGGGACAGGGGGATTACAATGAGCAGTTCTTC. Based on the CDR3 plus reference TRBV5-1 and TRBJ2-1, the full variable domain is KAGVTQTPRYLIKTRGQQVTLSCSPISGHRSVSWYQQTPGQGLQFLFEYFSETQRNKGNFPGRFSGRQFSNSRSEMNVSTLELGDSALYLCASQGQGDYNEQFFGPGTRLTVL.

At least ten counts were recorded for this clonotype. The chain uses TRBV10-3 and TRBJ1-5; D unclear. Germline V gene lookup returns CDR1 ENHRY and CDR2 SYGVKD. Trimming took 4 bases from V and 5 from J, leaving 9 bases between them. The CDR3 consists of 13 residues. CDR3 sequence (DNA): TGTGCCATCAGTGCGGGGTCCGATCAGCCCCAGCATTTT. Protein sequence: CAISAGSDQPQHF.

This clonotype occurred a few times. This chain uses TRBV11-2 with TRBJ2-7; D is ambiguous. The V gene lost 0 bases and the J gene lost 2 bases, with 8 bases spanning the gap. Germline CDR1 and CDR2: SGHAT and FQNNGV. The CDR3 covers 14 residues. The CDR3 region has the DNA TGTGCCAGCAGCTTAGATCACTATACCTACGAGCAGTACTTC. The encoded protein is CASSLDHYTYEQYF.

The J gene is TRBJ2-7, the V gene TRBV5-1; possibly TRBD1 for D (5 bases). Per germline, CDR1 SGHRS and CDR2 YFSETQ. The CDR3 runs 15 residues. Deletions cut 4 bases from V and 1 base from J, with 15 bases between. The DNA of the CDR3 is TGCGCCAGCAGCGTCACAGGCGACCTATCCTACGAGCAGTACTTC. It yields the protein CASSVTGDLSYEQYF. Looking up the rest from reference TRBV5-1 and TRBJ2-7 gives the full variable domain: KAGVTQTPRYLIKTRGQQVTLSCSPISGHRSVSWYQQTPGQGLQFLFEYFSETQRNKGNFPGRFSGRQFSNSRSEMNVSTLELGDSALYLCASSVTGDLSYEQYFGPGTRLTVT.

This clonotype was seen at least ten times. Here the CDR3 DNA reads TGTGCCAGCGGCAGGAGCTCCTACAATGAGCAGTTCTTC. Residues: CASGRSSYNEQFF. The chain has TRBV6-2 or TRBV6-3 and TRBJ2-1; no firm D call. This CDR3 has 13 amino acids. CDR1 MNHEY and CDR2 SVGEGT come from the germline V gene. V gave up 8 bases and J gave up 0 bases, with 8 bases separating them.

This clonotype came up many times. The rearrangement joins TRBV24-1 to TRBJ2-5; 10 bases match TRBD1. Unmatched junction bases numbered 4, after V lost 2 bases and J lost 5 bases. Germline V gene data show CDR1 as KGHDR and CDR2 as SFDVKD. The length of the CDR3 is 15 residues. The CDR3 spells CATSDSTGGIETQYF. The CDR3 nucleotides are TGTGCCACCAGTGATTCGACAGGGGGCATTGAGACCCAGTACTTC.

V is TRBV7-2 and J is TRBJ2-7; D is ambiguous. Trimming took 1 base from V and 4 from J, leaving 14 bases between them. Germline loops: CDR1 SGHTA, CDR2 FQGNSA. The CDR3 runs to 15 residues. The CDR3 region is CASSLDLGSVYEQYF. Written as DNA, the CDR3 is TGTGCCAGCAGCTTAGATCTGGGCTCGGTTTACGAGCAGTACTTC.

V and J are TRBV9 and TRBJ1-2; no reliable D call. The CDR3 sequence is 13 residues long. Germline V lookup: CDR1 SGDLS, CDR2 YYNGEE. Trimming shortened V by 0 bases and J by 1 base, and 4 bases separated the two germline ends. CDR3 in amino acids: CASSVVLNYGYTF. In DNA form, the CDR3 reads TGTGCCAGCAGCGTAGTGCTTAACTATGGCTACACCTTC.

Only a few counts were recorded for this clonotype. J is TRBJ2-2 and V is TRBV4-1; 7 bases are a match to TRBD2. The length of the CDR3 is 16 residues. The junction had 12 bases not matched to a gene; V was cut back by 3 bases and J by 8 bases. Germline CDR1 and CDR2: MGHRA and YSYEKL. The CDR3 sequence: CASSQSWGGSMGELFF. The CDR3 DNA reads as TGCGCCAGCAGCCAGTCCTGGGGGGGAAGTATGGGGGAGCTGTTTTTT.

V usage is TRBV7-9 and J usage is TRBJ1-2, with D perhaps TRBD1 (6 bases). This CDR3 comprises 14 residues. The germline V gene encodes CDR1 SEHNR and CDR2 FQNEAQ (reference sequence). V shed 4 bases and J shed 3 bases, with 12 bases lying between them. The CDR3 region has the DNA TGTGCCAGCAGCTACGAGGACAGATACTATGGCTACACCTTC. It translates to CASSYEDRYYGYTF. Drawing the rest from reference TRBV7-9 and TRBJ1-2, the complete variable domain is DTGVSQNPRHKITKRGQNVTFRCDPISEHNRLYWYRQTLGQGPEFLTYFQNEAQLEKSRLLSDRFSAERPKGSFSTLEIQRTEQGDSAMYLCASSYEDRYYGYTFGSGTRLTVV.

This clonotype was seen ten or more times. V and J are TRBV6-5 and TRBJ2-3, with a possible D match to TRBD2 (5 bases). The CDR3 has 14 amino acids. Trimming pared 5 bases from V and 1 base from J, leaving 10 bases between. Germline V gene sequence: CDR1 MNHEY, CDR2 SVGAGI. The DNA for the CDR3 is TGTGCCAGCAGTCCCCGGCGGGGCACAGATACGCAGTATTTT. This gives the protein CASSPRRGTDTQYF.

This clonotype has more than one count but fewer than ten. The chain uses TRBV29-1 and TRBJ1-4; 7 bases align to TRBD1. CDR3 length equals 12 residues. Unmatched junction bases numbered 4, after V lost 5 bases and J lost 7 bases. Germline CDR1 is SQVTM and CDR2 is ANQGSEA. CDR3 DNA: TGCAGCGTTACCACAGGGGCTGAAAAACTGTTTTTT. Translation: CSVTTGAEKLFF. Variable domain in full (rest from reference TRBV29-1 and TRBJ1-4): SAVISQKPSRDICQRGTSLTIQCQVDSQVTMMFWYRQQPGQSLTLIATANQGSEATYESGFVIDKFPISRPNLTFSTLTVSNMSPEDSSIYLCSVTTGAEKLFFGSGTQLSVL.

Note on this clonotype: The CDR3 ends on some other residue instead of the conserved phenylalanine or tryptophan, so this is likely a read error. The V gene is TRBV7-2, the J gene TRBJ2-2; D is unclear. With 5 bases removed from V and 4 bases from J, the gap between germline ends came to 8 bases. Per germline, CDR1 SGHTA and CDR2 FQGNSA. The CDR3 has 13 residues. The chain's CDR3 is CASSIIITGELFS. Here the CDR3 DNA reads TGTGCCAGCAGCATAATTATCACCGGGGAGCTGTTTTCT.

The chain couples TRBV5-1 to TRBJ1-1; weak D call: TRBD1 (5 bases). This CDR3 spans 15 amino acids. From germline, CDR1 is SGHRS and CDR2 YFSETQ. Trimming pared 7 bases from V and 0 bases from J, leaving 16 bases between. The CDR3 DNA follows: TGCGCCAGCGGAAAACAGGACCTCATGAACACTGAAGCTTTCTTT. Amino acid sequence: CASGKQDLMNTEAFF.

This clonotype has a handful of counts. This sequence joins TRBV7-2 and TRBJ2-7, with D possibly matching TRBD1 (6 bases). This CDR3 region has 14 residues. V was trimmed by 2 bases and J by 1 base, leaving 9 bases between them. From germline, CDR1 is SGHTA and CDR2 FQGNSA. The CDR3 here is CASSLIQGSYEQYV. The CDR3 DNA sequence: TGTGCCAGCAGCTTAATACAGGGTTCCTACGAGCAGTACGTC.

In this sample, this clonotype turned up many times. The chain uses TRBV5-1 and TRBJ2-3; TRBD1 matches at 9 bases. The CDR3 has 16 residues. The V segment lost 1 base and the J segment 2 bases; nucleotides outside the gene matches: 5. Germline V gives CDR1 SGHRS, CDR2 YFSETQ. In nucleotides, the CDR3 is TGCGCCAGCAGCTTGCCCGGGACAGGGATCACAGATACGCAGTATTTT. Amino acids: CASSLPGTGITDTQYF.

This clonotype turned up a few times. The genes are TRBV11-2 and TRBJ2-3; 7 nucleotides align to TRBD2. Germline V gene data show CDR1 as SGHAT and CDR2 as FQNNGV. This CDR3 comprises 15 residues. The junction had 4 bases not matched to a gene; V was cut back by 2 bases and J by 2 bases. The CDR3 DNA sequence: TGTGCCAGCAGCTTAATTAGCGGGTTCACAGATACGCAGTATTTT. As protein: CASSLISGFTDTQYF.

The chain uses TRBV4-3 and TRBJ2-2, with D unresolved. Trimming removed 1 base at V and 7 bases at J, with 10 bases between. Per the germline V gene, CDR1 is LGHNA and CDR2 is YSLEER. This CDR3 has 14 residues. For the CDR3, the DNA is TGCGCCAGCAGCCAAGTTGGGTTTTACGGGGAGCTGTTTTTT. The encoded protein is CASSQVGFYGELFF.